These T cell receptor beta chains were read from a single sample in a study of blood T cell repertoires in COVID-19. Only in-frame clones appear in the TCRdb table, and some are missing; sequencing was by immunoSEQ multiplex PCR. The sample consists of roughly 230,000 clones, approximately 85% of them appearing once. The sequencing sample was made of peripheral blood. The receptors derive from a man aged 50 to 60 with COVID-19, enrolled during active disease. CDR3s include the opening cysteine and the closing phenylalanine or tryptophan. A D gene is named only where the DNA matches it firmly. Expanded clones get a size class; other rows say once, few or many, or leave the size out.

TGCGCCAGCAGTGGGTCAACAGGGGACAGGGACCAACAGAACACCGGGGAGCTGTTTTTT,CASSGSTGDRDQQNTGELFF,TRBD1,TRBJ2-2,TRBV10-1,-
TGTGCCAGCAGCATGCCAGGAGGTGGAAACACCATATATTTT,CASSMPGGGNTIYF,-,TRBJ1-3,TRBV5-4,-
TGCGCCAGCAGCTTGGGCGGCCCGGCTGACTCTGGAAACACCATATATTTT,CASSLGGPADSGNTIYF,-,TRBJ1-3,TRBV5-1,-
TGTGCCAGCAGCTTAGGACAGGGGGCGGGATCTGGCTACACCTTC,CASSLGQGAGSGYTF,TRBD1,TRBJ1-2,TRBV7-9,-
TGTGCCAGCAGCTTAGGTGTCAGGGGCTCCTACGAGCAGTACTTC,CASSLGVRGSYEQYF,-,TRBJ2-7,TRBV7-9,-
TGTGCCAGCAGTTTCGAGACTAGGTCGGTCGAGCAGTACTTC,CASSFETRSVEQYF,-,TRBJ2-7,TRBV6-5,-
TGTGCCAGCAGCGCACAGGGGATCCATGAGCAGTTCTTC,CASSAQGIHEQFF,TRBD1,TRBJ2-1,TRBV9,once
TGTGCCAGCCGCCGGGACAGCTATAATTCACCCCTCCACTTT,CASRRDSYNSPLHF,TRBD1,TRBJ1-6,TRBV6-5,-
TGTGCCAGCAGTTTCTCGAATGAGCAGTTCTTC,CASSFSNEQFF,-,TRBJ2-1,TRBV12-3/TRBV12-4,many
TGTGCCACCAGTGAACCCGGGACAGGGTACAATGAGCAGTTCTTC,CATSEPGTGYNEQFF,TRBD1,TRBJ2-1,TRBV24-1,-
TGTGCCAGCAGTGAACTCGGCGGGGTGGGCACAGATACGCAGTATTTT,CASSELGGVGTDTQYF,-,TRBJ2-3,TRBV2,-
TGTGCCATCAGTGAGTCCCCGGGACAGGGGGCGGATGGCTACACCTTC,CAISESPGQGADGYTF,TRBD1,TRBJ1-2,TRBV10-3,-
TGTGCCAGCAGTGCTTCGGGACAGCAAGAGACCCAGTACTTC,CASSASGQQETQYF,TRBD1,TRBJ2-5,TRBV25-1,-
TGTGCCAGCAGCCTGCTTGCGGGGCGGTCCGATACGCAGTATTTT,CASSLLAGRSDTQYF,-,TRBJ2-3,TRBV7-9,-
TGCGCCAGCAGCCAAGAGGACAGAGTAAACACTGAAGCTTTCTTT,CASSQEDRVNTEAFF,-,TRBJ1-1,TRBV4-1,-
TGTGCCAGCTCACCGGACAGGAGCCAAGAGACCCAGTACTTC,CASSPDRSQETQYF,TRBD1,TRBJ2-5,TRBV18,-
TGTGCCAGCAGGATAACGACAGGGAACACTGAAGCTTTCTTT,CASRITTGNTEAFF,-,TRBJ1-1,TRBV6-5,once
TGTGCCACCAGTGAGGGGGGGGATGCCAAAAACATTCAGTACTTC,CATSEGGDAKNIQYF,TRBD2,TRBJ2-4,TRBV24-1,-
TGTGCCAGCATGGAGGGCTCAAACACTGAAGCTTTCTTT,CASMEGSNTEAFF,-,TRBJ1-1,TRBV19,-
TGTGCCAGCAGTGTCGGGATGCCAACTAATGAAAAACTGTTTTTT,CASSVGMPTNEKLFF,-,TRBJ1-4,TRBV2,-
TGTGCCAGCAGTTCCCTAGCGGGGGGGCGTGAGACCCAGTACTTC,CASSSLAGGRETQYF,TRBD2,TRBJ2-5,TRBV27,-
TGTGCCAGCTCACCCGGACAGAATTCACCCCTCCACTTT,CASSPGQNSPLHF,-,TRBJ1-6,TRBV18,-
TGTGCCAGCAGCTATGGGACTAGCGGCCAGTGGAACATTCAGTACTTC,CASSYGTSGQWNIQYF,TRBD2,TRBJ2-4,TRBV6-6,-
TGTGCCTGGAGTCCGGGGGTGGCTGGCTACACCTTC,CAWSPGVAGYTF,-,TRBJ1-2,TRBV30,-
TGTGCTAGCAGCTTAGCGCCGGAAGAGACCCAGTACTTC,CASSLAPEETQYF,-,TRBJ2-5,TRBV7-7,-
TGTGCCAGCAGCCGGGATAGGGGGCCGTCCTACGAGCAGTACTTC,CASSRDRGPSYEQYF,TRBD1,TRBJ2-7,TRBV7-3,-
TGTGCCAGCAGCTTAGAATGGAGGCGGGGGCTCGACGATACGCAGTATTTT,CASSLEWRRGLDDTQYF,-,TRBJ2-3,TRBV11-2,-
TGTGCCATCAGTGAAGATCGGCAGCGTCATCAGCCCCAGCATTTT,CAISEDRQRHQPQHF,-,TRBJ1-5,TRBV10-3,few
TGTGCCAGCACTCAGGGGCATAGGGTGAACACTGAAGCTTTCTTT,CASTQGHRVNTEAFF,-,TRBJ1-1,TRBV6-5,-
TGCGCCAGCAGCTCGCATAGTTACGAGCAGTACTTC,CASSSHSYEQYF,-,TRBJ2-7,TRBV5-1,-
TGTGCCATCAGTGGAGGGACACACACCGGGGAGCTGTTTTTT,CAISGGTHTGELFF,-,TRBJ2-2,TRBV10-3,-
TGTGCCAGCAGCCGAACCGGGACAGGGAGGGATGAGCAGTTCTTC,CASSRTGTGRDEQFF,TRBD1,TRBJ2-1,TRBV6-2/TRBV6-3,-
TGTGCCAGCAGCTTGGGGCCACCTCCTACTAATGAAAAACTGTTTTTT,CASSLGPPPTNEKLFF,-,TRBJ1-4,TRBV5-6,-
TGTGCCATGGGACAGAATCAAGAGACCCAGTACTTC,CAMGQNQETQYF,TRBD1,TRBJ2-5,TRBV10-3,-
TGTGCCAGCAGCCTCTCAGCGGGGGGCCGCTCCTACGAGCAGTACTTC,CASSLSAGGRSYEQYF,TRBD2,TRBJ2-7,TRBV5-4,-
TGCAGTGGGGAGGGAGGCACTGAAGCTTTCTTT,CSGEGGTEAFF,-,TRBJ1-1,TRBV20-1,once
TGTGCCAGCAGCGACAGACCGGGACTCAGAAATGAAAAACTGTTTTTT,CASSDRPGLRNEKLFF,-,TRBJ1-4,TRBV7-6,-
TGTGCCAGCAGTACCACAGGGTCCACCTACGAGCAGTACTTC,CASSTTGSTYEQYF,-,TRBJ2-7,TRBV28,-
TGTGCCAGCAGTGAATATGGGGGGGTAGGCGGGGAGCTGTTTTTT,CASSEYGGVGGELFF,TRBD2,TRBJ2-2,TRBV6-1,-
TGTGCCAGCAGCTTGGTCGGGACAGGGTTCTACGAGCAGTACTTC,CASSLVGTGFYEQYF,TRBD1,TRBJ2-7,TRBV5-8,-